Below are 21 T cell receptor beta chains sequenced from a single sample in a study of T-cell reconstitution after alpha-beta-depleted transplantation in children. Unique molecular identifiers were incorporated into the prepared TCRbeta library. In TCRdb, the PCR reads were re-called with MiXCR into one record per CDR3 protein. The sample shows over 150,000 distinct CDR3 sequences, 11% of them seen only once. Source: PBMCs, taken before TCRalphabeta/CD19-depleted stem cell transplant. The receptors originated from a boy aged 2 to 10 with acute myeloid leukemia, due to receive a stem cell transplant.

Many counts were recorded for this clonotype. The V and J genes are TRBV7-9 and TRBJ2-5; no clear D. This CDR3 spans 11 amino acids. CDR1 and CDR2 (germline): SEHNR, FQNEAQ (reference sequence). Trimming took 7 bases from V and 6 from J, leaving 9 bases between them. The CDR3 bases are TGTGCCAGCACGGCTGAAAAGACCCAGTACTTC. It codes for CASTAEKTQYF.

This clonotype appeared many times. The chain employs TRBV5-6 and TRBJ1-4, with D perhaps TRBD1 (5 bases). This CDR3 is built from 15 residues. Germline CDR1 and CDR2: SGHDT and YYEEEE. V lost 3 bases, J lost 8 bases, and 17 bases lay in between. CDR3 residues: CASSYRRAGREKLFF. Here the CDR3 DNA reads TGTGCCAGCAGCTACCGCCGGGCAGGGAGGGAAAAACTGTTTTTT.

Many counts were recorded for this clonotype. The rearrangement uses TRBV4-1 and TRBJ2-7; D gene uncertain. Germline-derived CDR1 and CDR2 are MGHRA and YSYEKL. The CDR3 loop spans 14 amino acids. Trimming took off 1 base at V and 4 bases at J, with 11 bases between the two ends. The CDR3: CASSQGGWDYEQYF. CDR3 DNA: TGCGCCAGCAGCCAAGGAGGTTGGGATTACGAGCAGTACTTC.

This clonotype was found many times. CDR3 sequence: CASSQGGSTDTQYF. The CDR3 coding sequence is TGTGCCAGCTCACAGGGGGGGAGCACAGATACGCAGTATTTT. The chain is built from TRBV18 and TRBJ2-3, with a possible D match to TRBD2 (7 bases). Between the trimmed V and J ends, which lost 4 bases and 0 bases, there was a span of 8 bases. CDR1 KGHSH and CDR2 LQKENI come from the germline V gene. This CDR3 is built from 14 residues.

The sample holds many counts of this clonotype. This chain connects TRBV4-1 to TRBJ2-1; 10 nucleotides agree with TRBD2. V lost 1 base, J lost 15 bases, and 6 bases stayed unmatched. The CDR3 totals 13 residues. In germline, CDR1 is MGHRA, CDR2 YSYEKL. This CDR3 reads CASSQGPLAGVFF. The CDR3, as DNA: TGCGCCAGCAGCCAAGGGCCCCTAGCGGGAGTGTTCTTC.

This clonotype was detected many times. The chain couples TRBV10-3 to TRBJ1-6, with D possibly matching TRBD1 (5 bases). This CDR3 region has 20 residues. CDR1 is ENHRY and CDR2 is SYGVKD in the germline V gene. V gave up 3 bases and J gave up 13 bases, with 34 bases separating them. Here the CDR3 DNA reads TGTGCCATCAGTGAACTAGGGTACAGACGTCCCCCGGGGCCCCCCGGTCCCCTCCACTTT. Amino acids: CAISELGYRRPPGPPGPLHF.

The chain employs TRBV5-1 and TRBJ1-2; 9 nucleotides align to TRBD1. The trim removed 6 bases at V and 4 bases at J, leaving 4 bases unmatched. Germline CDR1 is SGHRS and CDR2 is YFSETQ. There are 13 residues in the CDR3. CDR3 loop: CASITTGGYGYTF. The CDR3 DNA reads TGCGCCAGCATCACGACAGGGGGCTATGGCTACACCTTC.

A note on this clonotype: Sequence at one end of the junction differs from germline and may be a read error. The V call is TRBV3-1, the J call TRBJ1-5, with TRBD1 matching over 9 bases. This CDR3 has 18 amino acids. Germline CDR1 reads LGHDT; CDR2 reads YNNKEL (reference sequence). CDR3 DNA: TGTACCAGCAGTACACCCACGGGACAGGGTGGGGAAGGCCAGCCCCAGCATTTT. Translation: CTSSTPTGQGGEGQPQHF.

This clonotype was seen more than once but under ten times. The gene calls are TRBV19 and TRBJ2-1; D call uncertain. The CDR3 is 11 residues long. Trimming shortened V by 1 base and J by 10 bases, and 5 bases separated the two germline ends. Germline CDR1 and CDR2: LNHDA and SQIVND (reference sequence). The CDR3 reads CASSIGGEQFF. The CDR3 nucleotides read TGTGCCAGTAGTATAGGAGGAGAGCAGTTCTTC. The complete variable domain, with remaining parts taken from reference TRBV19 and TRBJ2-1, reads DGGITQSPKYLFRKEGQNVTLSCEQNLNHDAMYWYRQDPGQGLRLIYYSQIVNDFQKGDIAEGYSVSREKKESFPLTVTSAQKNPTAFYLCASSIGGEQFFGPGTRLTVL.

This clonotype was detected many times. This chain uses TRBV2 with TRBJ2-2; the D gene is possibly TRBD2 (5 bases). Germline V CDR1 and CDR2: SNHLY, FYNNEI. The CDR3 is made up of 13 amino acids. V was pared by 2 bases and J by 11 bases, with 12 bases between. The DNA of the CDR3 is TGTGCCAGCAGTGAAAGCCTAACGGGAGAGCTGTTTTTT. Its translation is CASSESLTGELFF.

This clonotype appeared many times. J is TRBJ2-1 and V is TRBV5-1; tentatively, D is TRBD1 (6 bases). Germline V gene sequence: CDR1 SGHRS, CDR2 YFSETQ. This CDR3 has 14 amino acids. V gave up 4 bases and J gave up 3 bases, with 11 bases separating them. In DNA form, the CDR3 reads TGCGCCAGCAGCCCTGGGACATTCTACAATGAGCAGTTCTTC. Amino acids: CASSPGTFYNEQFF.

Note on this clonotype: A read error may produce the germline difference seen at one junction end. V usage is TRBV20-1 and J usage is TRBJ2-5; D gene uncertain. Germline V gene lookup returns CDR1 DFQATT and CDR2 SNEGSKA (reference sequence). The length of the CDR3 is 11 residues. The CDR3 reads CSAREEEPQYF. The CDR3 bases are TGCAGTGCTAGAGAGGAAGAGCCCCAGTACTTC.

This clonotype was counted ten times or more. This chain connects TRBV27 to TRBJ2-3; 8 nucleotides match TRBD1. CDR1 and CDR2 from the germline V gene are MNHEY and SMNVEV (reference sequence). The CDR3 is 14 amino acids. The V gene end was trimmed by 4 bases and the J gene end by 6 bases; junction bases not matched to a gene: 6. As DNA, the CDR3 is TGTGCCAGCAGTTGGGGGGACAGGATCGATACGCAGTATTTT. This sequence encodes CASSWGDRIDTQYF.

For this clonotype: A much larger clone is a single base away; this may be a read error. The J gene is TRBJ2-3, the V gene TRBV7-3; D is ambiguous. The end of the DNA fits TRBJ1-5 better, so the J call may be wrong. The CDR3 covers 15 residues. Germline values: CDR1 SGHTA, CDR2 FQGTGA. The CDR3 nucleotides read TGTGCCAGCAGCTCCCGTGCGGGAAGTGTAGATACGCAGCATTTT. Its translation: CASSSRAGSVDTQHF.

This rearrangement joins TRBV5-4 to TRBJ2-5; possibly TRBD2 for D (6 bases). V was cut by 4 bases and J by 2 bases, with 9 bases left in between. The CDR3 sequence is 13 residues long. CDR1 is SGHNT, CDR2 YYREEE, per germline (reference sequence). CDR3 sequence: CASSAGRQETQYF. Here the CDR3 DNA reads TGTGCCAGCAGCGCGGGACGGCAAGAGACCCAGTACTTC.

This clonotype was observed many times. The V call is TRBV20-1, the J call TRBJ1-1; a possible D gene is TRBD1 (5 bases). Germline-derived CDR1 and CDR2 are DFQATT and SNEGSKA (reference sequence). This CDR3 is built from 14 residues. Between the trimmed V and J ends, which lost 5 bases and 6 bases, there was a span of 19 bases. Here the CDR3 reads CSAHPVGLGAEAFF. CDR3 DNA sequence: TGCAGTGCTCACCCGGTCGGGTTGGGGGCTGAAGCTTTCTTT.

This clonotype was found many times. The chain combines TRBV6-5 with TRBJ1-6; no clear D gene. Trimming removed 3 bases from V and 7 bases from J, with 13 bases in between. CDR1 is MNHEY and CDR2 is SVGAGI in the germline V gene. The CDR3 covers 15 residues. This CDR3 is CASSYKGGRNSPLHF. The CDR3, as DNA: TGTGCCAGCAGTTATAAGGGAGGGAGAAATTCACCCCTCCACTTT.

This clonotype was found many times. The rearrangement links TRBV11-2 to TRBJ2-1, with 11 positions matching TRBD2. V was clipped by 4 bases and J by 3 bases; unmatched bases: 5. From germline, CDR1 is SGHAT and CDR2 FQNNGV. CDR3 length: 16 amino acids. In nucleotides, the CDR3 is TGTGCCAGCAGCTCAACCGGGACTAGCGGCTACAATGAGCAGTTCTTC. The encoded protein is CASSSTGTSGYNEQFF.

This chain links TRBV5-3 with TRBJ2-1; tentatively, D is TRBD2 (6 bases). TRBV5-3 is noted as an ORF with a role that remains uncertain. The CDR3 spans 19 residues. Trimming took 3 bases from V and 4 from J, leaving 26 bases between them. CDR3 residues: CARSCPAEGGVYVYNEQFF. The CDR3 bases are TGTGCCAGAAGCTGTCCCGCGGAGGGCGGGGTGTATGTGTACAATGAGCAGTTCTTC.

This clonotype was picked up many times. The rearrangement links TRBV7-9 to TRBJ2-1, with a weak D call TRBD2 (7 bases). The germline V and J ends were trimmed by 4 bases and 3 bases, with 16 bases remaining between them. The CDR3 extends over 16 amino acids. The germline V gene encodes CDR1 SEHNR and CDR2 FQNEAQ (reference sequence). The CDR3 coding sequence is TGTGCCAGCAGCTGGATTGCGGGGGCCATCTACAATGAGCAGTTCTTC. Translating gives CASSWIAGAIYNEQFF.

This clonotype was seen at least ten times. The rearrangement links TRBV20-1 to TRBJ1-6; 8 positions agree with TRBD1. This CDR3 contains 16 residues. Germline lookup yields CDR1 DFQATT and CDR2 SNEGSKA (reference sequence). With 2 bases clipped from V and 6 bases from J, the junction kept 9 bases outside the gene matches. The CDR3 region has the DNA TGCAGTGCTAGACCGCAGGGGGCGCGGGGTAATTCACCCCTCCACTTT. Its translation is CSARPQGARGNSPLHF.